This T cell receptor beta chain was profiled in a study of human T cells and chemical hapten exposure. Single cDNA molecules in the library carried unique molecular identifiers attached during preparation. Using its own MiXCR run on the RACE reads, TCRdb lists one record per CDR3 protein. The sample has just over 90,000 distinct CDR3 sequences, roughly 8.5% seen once; the top ten hold 2.9%. A few counts support this clonotype. Trimming shortened V by 8 bases and J by 2 bases, and 6 bases separated the two germline ends. Germline CDR1 and CDR2: KGHDR and SFDVKD. This CDR3 is 12 amino acids long. The time point was: healthy volunteer bleed at 2 weeks. Total RNA came from unfractionated whole blood.

Sequencing used whole blood. This rearrangement joins TRBV24-1 to TRBJ1-5; D unresolved. This TCR derives from a female donor in good health. Some clones in this sample may be carry-over from other donors' samples. The CDR3 DNA sequence: TGTGCCACCAACGAGGGCAATCAGCCCCAGCATTTT. This sequence encodes CATNEGNQPQHF.